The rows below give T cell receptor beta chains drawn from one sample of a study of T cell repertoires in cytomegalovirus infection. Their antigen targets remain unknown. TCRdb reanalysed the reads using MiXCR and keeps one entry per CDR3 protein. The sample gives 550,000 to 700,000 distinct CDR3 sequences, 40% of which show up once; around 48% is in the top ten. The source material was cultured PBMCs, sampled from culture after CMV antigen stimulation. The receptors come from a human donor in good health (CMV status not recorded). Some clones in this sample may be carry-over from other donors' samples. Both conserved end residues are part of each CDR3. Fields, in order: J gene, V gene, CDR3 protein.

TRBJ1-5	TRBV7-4	CASSSPGDSNQPQHF
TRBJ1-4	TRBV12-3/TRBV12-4	CASSPGTGLQKLFF
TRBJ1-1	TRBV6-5	CASSRSPNTEAFF
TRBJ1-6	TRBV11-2	CASSLTGGFYSPLHF
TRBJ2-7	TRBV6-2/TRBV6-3	CASSLAGGDAYEQYF
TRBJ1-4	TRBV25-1	CASSEEAANEKLFF
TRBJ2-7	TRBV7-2	CANIGTKLGGEQYF
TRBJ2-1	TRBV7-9	CASSSAGVGNEQFF
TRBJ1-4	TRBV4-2	CASSQPGEGTSEKLFF
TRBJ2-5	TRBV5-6	CASSSQAETQYF
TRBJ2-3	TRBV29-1	CSVQARDYQVRSGDTQYF
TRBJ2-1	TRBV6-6	CASSYSSRGGYNEQFF
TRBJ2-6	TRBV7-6	CASSQQSSGANVLTF
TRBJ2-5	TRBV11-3	CASRRKRLGEKYQETQYF
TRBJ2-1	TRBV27	CASSLIGTGSNEQFF
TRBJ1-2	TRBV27	CASSQGVHYGYTF
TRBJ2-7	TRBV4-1	CASSQERRGGSYEQYF
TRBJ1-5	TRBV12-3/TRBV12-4	CASSPPGGNNQPQHF
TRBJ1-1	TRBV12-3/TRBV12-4	CASSFLSGDTEAFF
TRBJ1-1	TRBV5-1	CASSLEEVGRTEAFF
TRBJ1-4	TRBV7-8	CASSLWDSPGEKLFF
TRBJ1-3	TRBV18	CASSPTGTARSGNTIYF
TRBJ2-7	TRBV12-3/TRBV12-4	CASGGVDPYEQYF
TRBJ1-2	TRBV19	CASRIMAGDGYTF
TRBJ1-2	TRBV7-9	CASSLLEYGYTF
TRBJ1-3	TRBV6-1	CASTLGGAKYSGNTIYF
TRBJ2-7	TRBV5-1	CASSSSGTSYEQYF
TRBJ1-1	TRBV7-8	CASSLGGRRMNTEAFF
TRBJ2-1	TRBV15	CATSIPGTSGSDEQFF
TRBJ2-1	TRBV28	CASSTRLANNEQFF
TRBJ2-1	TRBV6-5	CASSYWGSEQFF
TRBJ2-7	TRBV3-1	CASSRLLWGFTYEQYF
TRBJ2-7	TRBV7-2	CASSLGPLGRGYSYEQYF
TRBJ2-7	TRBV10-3	CAISDSYRTGGPYF
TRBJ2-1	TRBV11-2	CASSDSGTSGDNEQFF
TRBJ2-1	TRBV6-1	CASSPTLAAFNEQFF
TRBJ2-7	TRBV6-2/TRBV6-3	CASRLERGPTKQYF
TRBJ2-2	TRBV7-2	CASSLVGAFTGELFF
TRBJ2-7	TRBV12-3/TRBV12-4	CASSPQGSSYEQYF
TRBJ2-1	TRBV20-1	CSARDPLAGVKNEQFF
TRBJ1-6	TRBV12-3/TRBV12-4	CASSSTALGSPLHF
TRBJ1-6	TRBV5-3	CASSLKGGDNSPLHF
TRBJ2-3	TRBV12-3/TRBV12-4	CASTQGTQQYF
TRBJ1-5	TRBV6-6	CASSTDRGNQPQHF
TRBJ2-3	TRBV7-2	CASSRDRDRADTQYF